The T cell receptor beta chain described here comes from a study of OX40 agonist ivuxolimab in advanced cancers. Study findings and constraints: By week 6 at 0.1 to 3.0 mg/kg, blood CD4+ and CD8+ T cells had expanded clonally.

Comment on this clone: What it recognizes is unknown.

The CDR3 spans 17 residues. J gave up 5 bases and V 5 bases, and 14 bases lay outside the gene matches. Per the germline V gene, CDR1 is MDHEN and CDR2 is SYDVKM. TCRdb keeps only in-frame clones here, not all; method: immunoSEQ multiplex PCR. The sample includes about 78,000 clones, about four fifths of them seen just once. The clonotype originates from an adult with an advanced solid tumor such as melanoma, head and neck, liver or kidney cancer. The chain recombines TRBV28 with TRBJ1-1, with 10 bases that match TRBD1. The material sequenced was CD4+ or CD8+ T cells sorted from blood, taken in a trial of the OX40 agonist ivuxolimab. The CDR3 loop reads CASSRDRGRRGETEAFF. The CDR3 region has the DNA TGTGCCAGCAGTAGGGACAGGGGTCGAAGGGGGGAAACTGAAGCTTTCTTT.